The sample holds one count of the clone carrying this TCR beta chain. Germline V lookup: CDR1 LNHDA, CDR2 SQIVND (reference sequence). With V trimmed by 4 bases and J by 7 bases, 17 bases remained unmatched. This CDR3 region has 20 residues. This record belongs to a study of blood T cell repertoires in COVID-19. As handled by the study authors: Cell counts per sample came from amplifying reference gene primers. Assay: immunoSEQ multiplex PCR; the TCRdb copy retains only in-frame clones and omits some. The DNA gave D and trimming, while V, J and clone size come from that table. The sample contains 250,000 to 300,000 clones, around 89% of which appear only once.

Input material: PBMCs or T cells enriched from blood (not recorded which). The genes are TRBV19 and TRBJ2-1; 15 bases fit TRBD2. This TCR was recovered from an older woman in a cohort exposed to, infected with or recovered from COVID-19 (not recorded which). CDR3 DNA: TGTGCCAGTAGTACCGACCTCTGGCCTGATGGACTAGCGGGAGGGAATGAGCAGTTCTTC. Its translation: CASSTDLWPDGLAGGNEQFF.